This entry concerns a single TCR beta chain. This clone was detected only once. Its binding antigen is unknown. There are no base qualities to consult, and no much larger clone falls within one base. The immunoSEQ Assay, a bias-controlled multiplex PCR, was used to amplify TCRbeta CDR3 regions from genomic DNA. In the paper's pipeline: The number of nucleated cells in each sample was estimated by amplification of reference gene primers within the assay. To quantify the absolute abundance of each unique TCRbeta CDR3 rearrangement, sequence reads were collapsed and filtered. For each sample, productive Simpson clonality was calculated as the square root of Simpson's diversity index over productive rearrangements. TCRdb took over this immuneACCESS table, retaining in-frame rearrangements with V and J assigned. Such tables are incomplete; in checked studies, under half of the missing clones stem from an unresolved V gene, and the remainder is unexplained. The V and J calls and clone size were taken over from that table, and D and trimming were inferred from the DNA. For this sample the table gives 120,000 to 150,000 clones, of which 80% to 90% were detected only once. Clones ranked in the top ten supply 13% of the sample.

The sample comes from a study of blood T cell repertoires in COVID-19 (TCRdb year 2020). With respect to the entire study: Samples covering the acute and convalescent phases of COVID-19 were provided by collaborators in the United States, Italy and Spain. A freely available public database, intended as a resource for researchers studying the immune response to SARS-CoV-2, is where the repertoires were released. HLA class I and class II types, where available, came from metadata supplied by the sample provider rather than from assay-based typing. Samples came from the ongoing ImmuneRACE study (first 160 participants) plus 1,254 subjects from 6 global collaborators. The prospective study material was composed of cDNA or gDNA derived from T cells, B-cell-depleted T cells, or PBMCs. Deeply sampled blood TCRbeta repertoires from subjects exposed to, actively infected with, or recovered from COVID-19 were included in the dataset. The sample metadata nearly always contained a de-identified subject ID, COVID-19 status, age in years and sex. Overall results and qualifications from the work: How much clinical and demographic metadata was included differed by source and by participant, and the metadata was provided uncurated.

At one collaborating source in Seattle, patients were enrolled during active infection and were followed longitudinally through the course of disease. Whole blood was collected in K2EDTA tubes by collaborating institutions according to the institutions' own protocols. For TCRbeta analysis, collaborator samples were shipped as frozen whole blood, as isolated PBMCs, or as DNA extracted from either sample type. Cut back by 5 bases and 3 bases, the V and J ends lie 14 bases apart. CDR1 and CDR2, looked up from the germline V gene, are SNHLY and FYNNEI. Spanning cysteine to phenylalanine, the CDR3 consists of 15 amino acids. Only the CDR3 DNA is retained, 45 bases long and in frame from the first base.

The TCR was taken from a man between 18 and 29 years old with COVID-19, enrolled during active disease. This chain is built from TRBV2 and TRBJ2-1; the D segment could be TRBD1, given 6 matching bases. The sample was peripheral blood. At the DNA level, the sequence is TGTGCCAGCAGTCCACAGGGATCCATCTACAATGAGCAGTTCTTC. This encodes CASSPQGSIYNEQFF. With all but the CDR3 taken from the reference TRBV2 and TRBJ2-1 genes, the full variable domain is: EPEVTQTPSHQVTQMGQEVILRCVPISNHLYFYWYRQILGQKVEFLVSFYNNEISEKSEIFDDQFSVERPDGSNFTLKIRSTKLEDSAMYFCASSPQGSIYNEQFFGPGTRLTVL.